This T cell receptor (beta chain) was sequenced in a study of cytomegalovirus exposure and HLA in healthy donors. Findings and limits, study-wide: Several of the most significant clusters were apparently associated with common viral pathogens in a later analysis. The investigators catalogued some 150 TCR beta chains as cytomegalovirus-associated.

Primers included in the PCR were 60 Vbeta and 13 Jbeta primers. Clones were sequenced by immunoSEQ multiplex PCR, and TCRdb holds only the in-frame ones, with some missing. The sample lists approximately 100,000 clones; about 81% were seen once. With regard to this clone: The antigen remains undetermined.

This TCR was sampled from a man between 35 and 55 years old in good health and CMV-seronegative. Sequencing was carried out using PBMCs.

CDR3 sequence reads: CAISGTGLNEQFF. The CDR3, as DNA: TGTGCCATCAGTGGGACAGGGCTTAATGAGCAGTTCTTC. This chain joins TRBV10-3 and TRBJ2-1; TRBD1 agrees at 8 bases. The CDR3 contains 13 residues. Germline V CDR1 and CDR2: ENHRY, SYGVKD. V trimming: 4 bases; J trimming: 7 bases; junction bases outside the gene matches: 3.